The present entry profiles one T cell receptor (beta chain) with its context. Its antigen is undetermined. These data are taken from a study of chemoradiotherapy in HPV16-positive cancers. Broader study findings: The functional HPV-specific definition rests on just two HPV16-positive patients.

Data came from immunoSEQ multiplex PCR; TCRdb stores just in-frame clones and leaves some out. The data contain tens of thousands of clones, roughly 90% of them singletons. Repeated repertoire sampling spanned the course of chemoradiotherapy. Trimming cost V 0 bases and J 11 bases; bases outside gene matches: 7. The CDR3 length is 14 residues. Per germline, CDR1 ENHRY and CDR2 SYGVKD. V gene TRBV10-3 combines with J gene TRBJ1-1, with 9 nucleotides matching TRBD1. This material consisted of blood, taken from a patient who underwent chemoradiotherapy. The clonotype originates from a human donor with HPV-associated anogenital cancer. CDR3 bases: TGTGCCATCAGTGAGTCGTCCCCGGGACAGGGTGCTTTCTTT. It encodes CAISESSPGQGAFF.